Presented here are 21 T cell receptor beta chains from one specimen sequenced in a study of shared clonotypes between healthy human individuals. The protocol was immunoSEQ multiplex PCR, while the TCRdb copy is restricted to in-frame clones and leaves out a portion. This sample carries 2,500,000 or so clones, 80% to 95% of them seen once, and the ten largest clones take about 0.38%. The material sequenced was naive CD4+ T cells from PBMCs. As to subset: CD45RA+ positively selected. The receptors here all came from a man between 18 and 35 years old in good health. Some clones in this sample may be carry-over from other donors' samples.

This chain joins TRBV30 and TRBJ1-2; TRBD1 might be the D (5 bases). Germline V lookup: CDR1 GTSNPN, CDR2 SVGIG (reference sequence). V lost 1 base, J lost 6 bases, and 9 bases lay in between. CDR3 length: 12 amino acids. The CDR3 region has the DNA TGTGCCTGGAGTGAGGGGAGGGATGGCTACACCTTC. It yields the protein CAWSEGRDGYTF.

This clone was counted between two and nine times. The chain recombines TRBV27 with TRBJ2-5; D call uncertain. Germline CDR1 and CDR2: MNHEY and SMNVEV (reference sequence). This CDR3 is 13 amino acids long. V lost 5 bases and J lost 2, with 9 bases in between. Here the CDR3 reads CASSGWTQETQYF. For the CDR3, the DNA is TGTGCCAGCAGTGGTTGGACGCAAGAGACCCAGTACTTC.

The V and J genes are TRBV2 and TRBJ2-3; D not resolved. CDR1 SNHLY and CDR2 FYNNEI come from the germline V gene. With 5 bases removed from V and 0 bases from J, the gap between germline ends came to 21 bases. The CDR3 extends over 18 amino acids. As DNA, the CDR3 is TGTGCCAGCAGTTTGGATCCAGCTCCTACTACTAGCACAGATACGCAGTATTTT. Residues: CASSLDPAPTTSTDTQYF.

This chain connects TRBV5-1 to TRBJ1-1; no clear D gene. The CDR3 spans 15 residues. CDR1 is SGHRS and CDR2 is YFSETQ in the germline V gene. Between the trimmed V and J ends, which lost 0 bases and 1 base, there was a span of 10 bases. The CDR3 DNA follows: TGCGCCAGCAGCTTGGGTTCAGGTCCGAACACTGAAGCTTTCTTT. Protein product: CASSLGSGPNTEAFF.

CDR3 DNA: TGTGCCAGCAGTACGGGGGGACAGATCCAAGAGACCCAGTACTTC. Translation: CASSTGGQIQETQYF. The rearrangement joins TRBV28 to TRBJ2-5; tentatively, D is TRBD1 or TRBD2 (7 bases each). The CDR3 has 15 amino acids. Germline CDR1 is MDHEN and CDR2 is SYDVKM. V was pared by 5 bases and J by 1 base, with 14 bases between.

The genes are TRBV7-2 and TRBJ2-3; D remains unclear. V lost 4 bases and J lost 5, with 16 bases in between. In germline, CDR1 is SGHTA, CDR2 FQGNSA. This CDR3 region has 15 residues. This CDR3 is CASSYSPGIGDTQYF. The CDR3 region has the DNA TGTGCCAGCAGCTACTCCCCCGGCATTGGAGATACGCAGTATTTT. The complete variable domain, with remaining parts taken from reference TRBV7-2 and TRBJ2-3, reads GAGVSQSPSNKVTEKGKDVELRCDPISGHTALYWYRQSLGQGLEFLIYFQGNSAPDKSGLPSDRFSAERTGGSVSTLTIQRTQQEDSAVYLCASSYSPGIGDTQYFGPGTRLTVL.

The CDR3 here is CASSKTTGPTGELFF. CDR3 nucleotide sequence: TGTGCCAGCAGCAAGACCACCGGCCCCACCGGGGAGCTGTTTTTT. This sequence joins TRBV14 and TRBJ2-2, with D unclear. The CDR3 loop spans 15 amino acids. V was shortened by 5 bases and J by 4 bases, with 14 bases between the two germline ends. The germline CDR1 and CDR2 sequences are SGHDN and FVKESK.

The chain joins TRBV4-3 to TRBJ1-1, with a weak D call TRBD1 (6 bases). CDR1 is LGHNA, CDR2 YSLEER, per germline. The CDR3 has 15 amino acids. Trimming removed 2 bases from V and 5 bases from J, with 15 bases in between. The CDR3 loop reads CASSQYRDFGTEAFF. DNA for the CDR3: TGCGCCAGCAGCCAATACAGGGATTTTGGAACTGAAGCTTTCTTT.

This chain joins TRBV28 and TRBJ1-2; D remains ambiguous. Looked up from germline, CDR1 is MDHEN and CDR2 is SYDVKM. This CDR3 region has 13 residues. The V end was cut by 7 bases, the J end by 4 bases, with 13 bases between. CDR3 in DNA: TGTGCCAGCACTGAATATAACGCCTATGGCTACACCTTC. Its translation is CASTEYNAYGYTF.

V and J are TRBV5-1 and TRBJ2-5; D is undetermined. The V gene lost 7 bases and the J gene lost 1 base, with 11 bases spanning the gap. Germline CDR1 SGHRS, CDR2 YFSETQ. CDR3 length: 13 residues. The CDR3 is CASARTVQETQYF. The CDR3 nucleotides are TGCGCCAGCGCCCGGACGGTCCAAGAGACCCAGTACTTC.

The gene calls are TRBV18 and TRBJ1-1; D uncertain. The V end lost 2 bases, the J end lost 1 base, and 11 bases lay between the germline ends. The CDR3 runs to 15 residues. Germline CDR1 reads KGHSH; CDR2 reads LQKENI. The CDR3 here is CASSPGIGANTEAFF. The CDR3 nucleotides read TGTGCCAGCTCACCAGGCATCGGAGCGAACACTGAAGCTTTCTTT.

The chain has TRBV7-2 and TRBJ1-4; 8 bases map to TRBD1. The germline V gene encodes CDR1 SGHTA and CDR2 FQGNSA. The CDR3 is 15 amino acids. V lost 5 bases and J lost 5; bases outside the gene matches: 7. CDR3 loop: CASSPGDRRNEKLFF. Here the CDR3 DNA reads TGTGCCAGCAGCCCCGGGGACAGGCGAAATGAAAAACTGTTTTTT.

The rearrangement uses TRBV5-1 and TRBJ1-1; D call uncertain. The CDR3 is made up of 14 amino acids. Trimming removed 4 bases from V and 0 bases from J, with 10 bases in between. CDR1 is SGHRS and CDR2 is YFSETQ in the germline V gene. DNA for the CDR3: TGCGCCAGCAGCAACGGACCTTTGAACACTGAAGCTTTCTTT. Protein sequence: CASSNGPLNTEAFF.

With regard to this clone: Distinct nucleotide sequences in the sample also encode this CDR3. The chain recombines TRBV28 with TRBJ1-1; D gene uncertain. The ends were cut back, 4 bases at V and 1 base at J, with 10 bases in the middle. CDR3 length equals 14 residues. In germline, CDR1 is MDHEN, CDR2 SYDVKM. The CDR3 nucleotides read TGTGCCAGCAGTTCCCTACGGACGAACACTGAAGCTTTCTTT. Amino acids: CASSSLRTNTEAFF.

The chain joins TRBV10-2 to TRBJ2-3; 10 bases are shared with TRBD1. This CDR3 is 14 amino acids long. The V gene end was trimmed by 6 bases and the J gene end by 3 bases; junction bases not matched to a gene: 3. Germline V CDR1 and CDR2: WSHSY, SAAADI. This CDR3 reads CASRTDRGTDTQYF. The DNA of the CDR3 is TGCGCCAGCAGAACGGACAGGGGGACAGATACGCAGTATTTT.

The rearrangement joins TRBV28 to TRBJ2-2, with 8 bases identical to TRBD1. This CDR3 is 15 amino acids long. The V segment lost 6 bases and the J segment 4 bases; nucleotides outside the gene matches: 7. Per the germline V gene, CDR1 is MDHEN and CDR2 is SYDVKM. The CDR3 region is CASSQGQVLTGELFF. The DNA for the CDR3 is TGTGCCAGCAGCCAGGGACAGGTCCTCACCGGGGAGCTGTTTTTT.

The gene calls are TRBV5-1 and TRBJ2-5, with TRBD2 matching over 12 bases. Germline lookup yields CDR1 SGHRS and CDR2 YFSETQ. Trimming took 4 bases from V and 6 from J; bases not matched to a gene: 7. The CDR3 totals 15 residues. DNA for the CDR3: TGCGCCAGCAGCCTGGGACTAGCGGGCCGGCAGACCCAGTACTTC. Translating it yields CASSLGLAGRQTQYF.

The rearrangement joins TRBV4-3 to TRBJ2-2, with 13 bases lining up with TRBD2. This CDR3 spans 18 amino acids. V was clipped by 0 bases and J by 6 bases; unmatched bases: 7. Looked up from germline, CDR1 is LGHNA and CDR2 is YSLEER. The CDR3 bases are TGCGCCAGCAGCCAAGAGGTCCGACTAGCGGGAGGCCCCGGGGAGCTGTTTTTT. Encoded protein: CASSQEVRLAGGPGELFF.

This rearrangement joins TRBV11-2 to TRBJ2-5, with 9 bases that match TRBD2. Germline V gene data show CDR1 as SGHAT and CDR2 as FQNNGV. After removal of 4 bases from V and 3 bases from J, the junction contained 9 bases not matched to a gene. This CDR3 comprises 16 residues. The DNA of the CDR3 is TGTGCCAGCAGCTCTTATCCGGGACTAGCAAAAGAGACCCAGTACTTC. This translates into CASSSYPGLAKETQYF.

This rearrangement joins TRBV5-4 to TRBJ1-1, with unresolved D. Trimming shortened V by 1 base and J by 4 bases, and 8 bases separated the two germline ends. Germline CDR1 SGHNT, CDR2 YYREEE (reference sequence). CDR3 size: 13 residues. The CDR3 coding sequence is TGTGCCAGCAGCTTGTCGGGAGGCACTGAAGCTTTCTTT. Translated, it gives CASSLSGGTEAFF.

The chain joins TRBV19 to TRBJ2-7; a weak D match, TRBD2 (5 bases). Germline CDR1 and CDR2: LNHDA and SQIVND (reference sequence). V gave up 3 bases and J gave up 4 bases, with 13 bases separating them. This CDR3 has 14 amino acids. CDR3 in DNA: TGTGCCAGTAGTATGTCGGCGGGTCAATACGAGCAGTACTTC. Its translation: CASSMSAGQYEQYF.